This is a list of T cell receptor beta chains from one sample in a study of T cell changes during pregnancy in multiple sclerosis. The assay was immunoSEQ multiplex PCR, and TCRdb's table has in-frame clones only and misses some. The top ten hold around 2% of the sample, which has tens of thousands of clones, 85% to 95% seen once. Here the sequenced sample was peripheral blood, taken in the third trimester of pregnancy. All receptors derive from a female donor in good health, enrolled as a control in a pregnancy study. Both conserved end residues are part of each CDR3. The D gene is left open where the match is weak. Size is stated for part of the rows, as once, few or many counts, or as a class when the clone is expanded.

CASSTNRGRGTKNIQYF	TGTGCCAGCAGTACGAACAGGGGGCGCGGGACCAAAAACATTCAGTACTTC	NA	TRBV27	TRBJ2-4	TRBD1
CASSSQEDIQYF	TGTGCCAGTAGTTCTCAAGAGGACATTCAGTACTTC	NA	TRBV19	TRBJ2-4	NA
CASSPQGTEAFF	TGTGCCAGCAGTCCACAGGGAACTGAAGCTTTCTTT	few	TRBV28	TRBJ1-1	NA
CASSLGGNTGELFF	TGTGCCAGCAGCCTAGGAGGGAACACCGGGGAGCTGTTTTTT	NA	TRBV5-4	TRBJ2-2	NA
CASRPTGRASYEQYF	TGTGCCAGTAGGCCCACCGGGCGGGCATCCTACGAGCAGTACTTC	NA	TRBV19	TRBJ2-7	NA
CASSLPGQGQGGYTF	TGTGCCAGCAGTTTACCGGGACAGGGCCAAGGGGGCTACACCTTC	NA	TRBV6-5	TRBJ1-2	TRBD1
CASSLGQRTNTEAFF	TGTGCCAGCAGCTTAGGACAGAGAACGAACACTGAAGCTTTCTTT	NA	TRBV12-1	TRBJ1-1	NA
CASSGVPGGITEAFF	TGTGCCAGCAGCGGTGTCCCCGGGGGGATCACTGAAGCTTTCTTT	NA	TRBV9	TRBJ1-1	NA
CASSRTGENQPQHF	TGTGCCAGCAGCCGGACAGGGGAAAATCAGCCCCAGCATTTT	NA	TRBV7-9	TRBJ1-5	TRBD1
CASSPFSGRRTDTQYF	TGTGCCAGCTCACCCTTCAGCGGGCGACGCACAGATACGCAGTATTTT	once	TRBV18	TRBJ2-3	NA
CASSLAPNNEQFF	TGTGCCAGCAGCTTAGCACCTAACAATGAGCAGTTCTTC	NA	TRBV5-6	TRBJ2-1	NA
CASSSEQPREEQYF	TGTGCCAGCAGTTCCGAGCAGCCGAGGGAGGAGCAGTACTTC	NA	TRBV6-5	TRBJ2-7	NA
CSVSVQDSNQPQHF	TGCAGCGTTTCTGTCCAGGATAGCAATCAGCCCCAGCATTTT	NA	TRBV29-1	TRBJ1-5	NA
CASKKAWGDYGYTF	TGTGCCAGCAAAAAGGCGTGGGGAGACTATGGCTACACCTTC	NA	TRBV7-9	TRBJ1-2	NA
CAIGRQRNQPQHF	TGTGCCATCGGGCGACAGCGCAATCAGCCCCAGCATTTT	once	TRBV10-3	TRBJ1-5	NA
CASHAGTGNQPQHF	TGTGCCAGCCATGCGGGGACGGGCAATCAGCCCCAGCATTTT	NA	TRBV6-6	TRBJ1-5	NA
CASSQGPPGTSSYEQYF	TGCGCCAGCAGCCAAGGACCTCCCGGGACTAGCTCCTACGAGCAGTACTTC	NA	TRBV4-3	TRBJ2-7	TRBD2
CAWSGKTGQGKTEAFF	TGTGCCTGGAGTGGTAAAACGGGACAGGGGAAGACTGAAGCTTTCTTT	NA	TRBV30	TRBJ1-1	TRBD1
CASSHRTSGDLETQYF	TGTGCCAGCAGCCACCGGACTAGCGGGGACTTAGAGACCCAGTACTTC	NA	TRBV4-2	TRBJ2-5	TRBD2
CASSSGQRTEAFF	TGTGCCAGCAGCTCCGGACAGCGAACAGAAGCTTTCTTT	NA	TRBV5-8	TRBJ1-1	NA
CASSVAGGLISNTGELFF	TGTGCCAGCAGCGTAGCGGGGGGATTGATCTCGAACACCGGGGAGCTGTTTTTT	NA	TRBV9	TRBJ2-2	TRBD2
CASSQGGSGITDTQYF	TGCGCCAGCAGCCAAGGGGGTAGCGGAATCACAGATACGCAGTATTTT	NA	TRBV4-3	TRBJ2-3	NA
CASSQDGQGISYEQYF	TGCGCCAGCAGCCAAGATGGACAGGGGATTAGCTACGAGCAGTACTTC	NA	TRBV4-3	TRBJ2-7	TRBD1
CASSLAGGTDTQYF	TGTGCCAGCAGTCTAGCGGGGGGCACAGATACGCAGTATTTT	many	TRBV6-4	TRBJ2-3	TRBD2
CASSPGGDNQPQHF	TGTGCCAGCAGCCCGGGGGGGGACAATCAGCCCCAGCATTTT	few	TRBV4-2	TRBJ1-5	NA
CASSLWRAGEQFF	TGTGCCAGTAGCTTATGGAGGGCCGGTGAGCAGTTCTTC	NA	TRBV19	TRBJ2-1	NA
CASSLPGGSTQYF	TGTGCCAGCAGTTTACCCGGGGGGTCGACCCAGTATTTT	NA	TRBV28	TRBJ2-3	TRBD2
CASSYQGGFEAFF	TGCGCCAGCAGCTATCAGGGGGGATTTGAAGCTTTCTTT	NA	TRBV5-1	TRBJ1-1	TRBD1
CARRGGQQFF	TGTGCCAGGAGGGGAGGGCAGCAGTTCTTC	once	TRBV2	TRBJ2-1	TRBD2
CAWTGYRQGGTEAFF	TGTGCCTGGACTGGGTACCGCCAGGGGGGCACTGAAGCTTTCTTT	few	TRBV30	TRBJ1-1	TRBD1
CAWSVSGSREKLFF	TGTGCCTGGAGTGTCTCAGGGTCTCGTGAAAAACTGTTTTTT	NA	TRBV30	TRBJ1-4	NA
CASTSSGTSRYF	TGTGCCAGCACCTCTTCCGGGACTAGCAGGTATTTT	few	TRBV7-9	TRBJ2-3	TRBD2
CASIPRGGQNADTQYF	TGTGCCAGCATCCCCCGCGGGGGGCAAAACGCAGATACGCAGTATTTT	NA	TRBV11-2	TRBJ2-3	TRBD2
CASSVGTGAYEQYF	TGTGCCAGCAGCGTAGGGACAGGGGCATACGAGCAGTACTTC	NA	TRBV9	TRBJ2-7	TRBD1
CASKARGDTGELFF	TGTGCCAGTAAAGCCAGGGGGGACACCGGGGAGCTGTTTTTT	NA	TRBV19	TRBJ2-2	NA
CASSLAGARDTQYF	TGTGCCAGCAGCTTGGCGGGAGCTCGCGATACGCAGTATTTT	NA	TRBV5-8	TRBJ2-3	NA
CASSIFLGLGYEQYF	TGTGCCAGTAGTATCTTCCTGGGACTAGGCTACGAGCAGTACTTC	few	TRBV19	TRBJ2-7	TRBD2